This section outlines one T cell receptor (beta chain) sequence together with its context. Its matching antigen is unknown. This record comes from a study of T cell repertoires in cytomegalovirus infection. Study-wide results and caveats: HLA-C-restricted CMV-specific TCR beta clonotypes prevailed in the ex vivo response.

CDR1 and CDR2 from the germline V gene are SGHVS and FNYEAQ. This CDR3 is 16 amino acids long. V gave up 3 bases and J gave up 5 bases, with 17 bases separating them. TCRdb processed the reads anew with MiXCR; each CDR3 protein has one entry. The repertoire consists of hundreds of thousands of distinct CDR3 sequences, with almost 30% occurring once and the leading ten covering about 20%. The TCR originated in a human donor in good health (CMV status not recorded). Some clones in this sample may be carry-over from other donors' samples. The chain carries TRBV7-6 and TRBJ2-1; D ambiguous. Here the sequenced sample was cultured PBMCs, taken from culture after CMV antigen stimulation. CDR3 in DNA: TGTGCCAGCAGCTTTAGCATTGCCGGGTTAAACAATGAGCAGTTCTTC. The encoded protein is CASSFSIAGLNNEQFF.